These 31 T cell receptor beta chains were sequenced from one sample in a study of shared clonotypes between healthy human individuals. Sequencing used immunoSEQ multiplex PCR; TCRdb keeps in-frame clones, though not all of them. The sample yields approximately 1.5 million clones, 95% to 99% seen once. Sequenced material: naive CD4+ T cells sorted from blood. Sample subset: CD45RA+ positively selected. The receptors stem from a man aged 25-45 years in good health.

This chain links TRBV9 with TRBJ2-7, with TRBD1 matching over 10 bases. V dropped 4 bases and J dropped 6; count of bases not matched to a gene: 13. CDR1 and CDR2 from the germline V gene are SGDLS and YYNGEE. The length of the CDR3 is 16 residues. The CDR3 region has the DNA TGTGCCAGCAGCCTAGGGGGGGACAGGGGTGCACGCGAGCAGTACTTC. It codes for CASSLGGDRGAREQYF.

The chain combines TRBV5-4 with TRBJ2-1; TRBD2 matches at 14 bases. Germline CDR1 and CDR2: SGHNT and YYREEE (reference sequence). The CDR3 runs 17 residues. V was pared by 3 bases and J by 3 bases, with 5 bases of the junction left unmatched. CDR3 loop: CASSSRLAGGVYNEQFF. The CDR3 region has the DNA TGTGCCAGCAGCTCAAGACTAGCGGGAGGGGTCTACAATGAGCAGTTCTTC.

The chain links TRBV5-4 to TRBJ2-7; TRBD1 matches at 7 bases. Germline V lookup: CDR1 SGHNT, CDR2 YYREEE (reference sequence). V trimming: 0 bases; J trimming: 0 bases; junction bases outside the gene matches: 3. The CDR3 totals 15 residues. The CDR3 here is CASSLEGARSYEQYF. The CDR3 region has the DNA TGTGCCAGCAGCTTGGAGGGGGCGCGCTCCTACGAGCAGTACTTC.

This clone was recorded once. Within the sample, other DNA sequences also encode this same CDR3. The V gene is TRBV20-1, the J gene TRBJ2-3; D unclear. Per germline, CDR1 DFQATT and CDR2 SNEGSKA (reference sequence). Between the trimmed V and J ends, which lost 3 bases and 6 bases, there was a span of 7 bases. This CDR3 has 11 residues. The CDR3 reads CSARLGDTQYF. DNA for the CDR3: TGCAGTGCTAGGTTAGGGGATACGCAGTATTTT.

The J gene is TRBJ2-7, the V gene TRBV9; 16 nucleotides line up with TRBD2. J gave up 6 bases and V 4 bases, and 4 bases lay outside the gene matches. The CDR3 covers 15 residues. Germline values: CDR1 SGDLS, CDR2 YYNGEE. CDR3 in amino acids: CASSTGLAGGSEQYF. The DNA of the CDR3 is TGTGCCAGCAGCACGGGACTAGCGGGGGGGAGCGAGCAGTACTTC.

The gene calls are TRBV30 and TRBJ2-6, with TRBD1 matching 7 bases. The CDR3 has 13 amino acids. The junction had 3 bases not matched to a gene; V was cut back by 7 bases and J by 3 bases. CDR1 and CDR2 from the germline V gene are GTSNPN and SVGIG (reference sequence). Here the CDR3 reads CASRTGGANVLTF. Written as DNA, the CDR3 is TGTGCCTCGCGGACAGGTGGGGCCAACGTCCTGACTTTC.

The chain is built from TRBV28 and TRBJ2-2; D may be TRBD1 or TRBD2 (5 bases each). The CDR3 contains 14 residues. Germline V lookup: CDR1 MDHEN, CDR2 SYDVKM. The V end lost 5 bases, the J end lost 3 bases, and 10 bases lay between the germline ends. The CDR3 region has the DNA TGTGCCAGCAGTGGGGGAACGTACACCGGGGAGCTGTTTTTT. Protein: CASSGGTYTGELFF.

The rearrangement uses TRBV28 and TRBJ2-3, with 8 bases identical to TRBD2. V gave up 3 bases and J gave up 6 bases; unmatched junction bases: 5. This CDR3 comprises 14 residues. The germline V gene has CDR1 MDHEN and CDR2 SYDVKM. CDR3 nucleotides: TGTGCCAGCAGTTTTTTGGGACTAGAGGATACGCAGTATTTT. It codes for CASSFLGLEDTQYF.

The chain uses TRBV6-1 and TRBJ2-1; 7 bases align to TRBD2. With 4 bases clipped from V and 4 bases from J, the junction kept 7 bases outside the gene matches. There are 15 residues in the CDR3. Germline CDR1 MNHNS, CDR2 SASEGT. CDR3 nucleotide sequence: TGTGCCAGCAGTGTGGTTAGCGGGCCTTACAATGAGCAGTTCTTC. Translation gives CASSVVSGPYNEQFF.

The V gene is TRBV13, the J gene TRBJ2-1; TRBD1 agrees at 8 bases. Trimming took 0 bases from V and 9 from J; bases not matched to a gene: 4. The CDR3 sequence is 14 residues long. Germline-derived CDR1 and CDR2 are PRHDT and FYEKMQ (reference sequence). The CDR3 coding sequence is TGTGCCAGCAGCTTAGGGGACAGGGTCATTGAGCAGTTCTTC. This sequence encodes CASSLGDRVIEQFF.

The V gene is TRBV5-4, the J gene TRBJ1-5; the D gene is possibly TRBD1 (5 bases). V was clipped by 0 bases and J by 4 bases, with 8 bases between them. CDR3 size: 14 residues. Germline-derived CDR1 and CDR2 are SGHNT and YYREEE (reference sequence). CDR3 coding DNA: TGTGCCAGCAGCTTGGGAGGGGCGAATCAGCCCCAGCATTTT. Its protein product is CASSLGGANQPQHF.

The gene calls are TRBV5-4 and TRBJ2-5; 9 bases agree with TRBD1. V lost 3 bases, J lost 2 bases, and 2 bases stayed unmatched. This CDR3 spans 14 amino acids. In germline, CDR1 is SGHNT, CDR2 YYREEE (reference sequence). The CDR3 is CASSYRGRQETQYF. As DNA, the CDR3 is TGTGCCAGCAGCTACAGGGGGCGTCAAGAGACCCAGTACTTC.

V and J are TRBV27 and TRBJ2-1; D is possibly TRBD1 or TRBD2 (6 bases each). The CDR3 loop spans 17 amino acids. Per germline, CDR1 MNHEY and CDR2 SMNVEV (reference sequence). The V end lost 5 bases, the J end lost 1 base, and 18 bases lay between the germline ends. The CDR3 DNA reads TGTGCCAGCAGTCTTCCCGGGGGCCTTGAGTCCTACAATGAGCAGTTCTTC. This encodes CASSLPGGLESYNEQFF.

The chain carries TRBV5-1 and TRBJ2-1; D is ambiguous. The CDR3 length is 13 residues. The V end was cut by 2 bases, the J end by 6 bases, with 9 bases between. Germline values: CDR1 SGHRS, CDR2 YFSETQ. This chain's CDR3 is CASSLGRPNEQFF. CDR3 nucleotide sequence: TGCGCCAGCAGCTTAGGGCGCCCCAATGAGCAGTTCTTC.

The chain is built from TRBV18 and TRBJ1-4, with 8 bases matching TRBD1. With V trimmed by 4 bases and J by 5 bases, 9 bases remained unmatched. The CDR3 consists of 16 residues. CDR1 KGHSH and CDR2 LQKENI come from the germline V gene. This CDR3 reads CASSHSRQGTNEKLFF. The CDR3 nucleotides are TGTGCCAGCTCACACTCAAGACAGGGGACGAATGAAAAACTGTTTTTT.

V is TRBV5-1 and J is TRBJ2-5; 9 bases are a match to TRBD1. The germline gives CDR1 SGHRS, CDR2 YFSETQ. V lost 7 bases to trimming and J lost 0 bases; unmatched junction nucleotides: 10. The length of the CDR3 is 16 residues. CDR3 amino acids: CASANVGQGYQETQYF. In nucleotides, the CDR3 is TGCGCCAGCGCGAACGTGGGACAGGGATACCAAGAGACCCAGTACTTC.

The gene calls are TRBV4-1 and TRBJ2-3, with 9 bases matching TRBD1. Germline values: CDR1 MGHRA, CDR2 YSYEKL. Trimming at V came to 8 bases and at J to 4 bases, leaving 4 bases not matched to a gene. This CDR3 region has 13 residues. CDR3 sequence reads: CASADRGSDTQYF. The CDR3 bases are TGCGCCAGCGCGGACAGGGGCTCAGATACGCAGTATTTT.

The CDR3 nucleotides read TGTGCCAGCAGCCCAAGGGGCGGGACTGGAACGGACTACAATGAGCAGTTCTTC. This encodes CASSPRGGTGTDYNEQFF. This sequence joins TRBV21-1 and TRBJ2-1; the table names TRBD2, a call not compared with the DNA. TRBV21-1 is a pseudogene. This CDR3 is 18 amino acids long.

The chain links TRBV5-1 to TRBJ2-7; no reliable D call. Germline CDR1 and CDR2: SGHRS and YFSETQ. V dropped 1 base and J dropped 1 base, with 6 bases sitting between them. The CDR3 is 13 residues long. The CDR3 DNA follows: TGCGCCAGCAGCTTGATACTATCCTACGAGCAGTACTTC. It yields the protein CASSLILSYEQYF.

The chain links TRBV7-9 to TRBJ1-2, with D uncertain. The V and J ends lost 5 bases and 6 bases respectively, with 19 bases between them. Per the germline V gene, CDR1 is SEHNR and CDR2 is FQNEAQ (reference sequence). The CDR3 contains 15 residues. Here the CDR3 reads CASSIVERAPHGYTF. In DNA form, the CDR3 reads TGTGCCAGCAGCATCGTCGAGAGGGCCCCGCATGGCTACACCTTC.

The chain has TRBV18 and TRBJ1-1; no definite D call. Per germline, CDR1 KGHSH and CDR2 LQKENI. This CDR3 is 16 amino acids long. The germline V and J ends were trimmed by 0 bases and 1 base, with 12 bases remaining between them. The CDR3: CASSPPNSVRNTEAFF. The CDR3 coding sequence is TGTGCCAGCTCACCACCGAATTCAGTGCGGAACACTGAAGCTTTCTTT.

The genes are TRBV7-2 and TRBJ2-1; 7 bases line up with TRBD2. V was pared by 1 base and J by 6 bases, with 6 bases of the junction left unmatched. CDR3 size: 15 residues. The germline gives CDR1 SGHTA, CDR2 FQGNSA. CDR3 protein: CASSLVRESVNEQFF. The CDR3 region has the DNA TGTGCCAGCAGCTTAGTGCGGGAGTCAGTCAATGAGCAGTTCTTC.

The rearrangement links TRBV6-6 to TRBJ2-3; D is uncertain. The CDR3 is 12 amino acids. Per the germline V gene, CDR1 is MNHNY and CDR2 is SVGAGI (reference sequence). Deletions cut 5 bases from V and 2 bases from J, with 5 bases between. CDR3 sequence reads: CASSNPTDTQYF. CDR3 coding DNA: TGTGCCAGCAGTAACCCCACAGATACGCAGTATTTT.

The V gene is TRBV7-8, the J gene TRBJ2-7, with a possible D match to TRBD1 (5 bases). Germline CDR1 SGHVS, CDR2 FQNEAQ. The ends were cut back, 3 bases at V and 0 bases at J, with 9 bases in the middle. The CDR3 has 14 residues. The CDR3 here is CASSFSDSSYEQYF. The CDR3 DNA is TGTGCCAGCAGCTTTTCTGACAGCTCCTACGAGCAGTACTTC.

The chain is built from TRBV5-1 and TRBJ2-5; D might be TRBD1 or TRBD2, each matching 5 bases. CDR1 is SGHRS and CDR2 is YFSETQ in the germline V gene. The CDR3 loop spans 14 amino acids. Between the trimmed V and J ends, which lost 2 bases and 2 bases, there was a span of 10 bases. The CDR3 loop reads CASSFGTEQETQYF. In nucleotides, the CDR3 is TGCGCCAGCAGCTTCGGGACGGAACAAGAGACCCAGTACTTC.

This sequence joins TRBV19 and TRBJ2-2; TRBD1 matches at 11 bases. CDR1 and CDR2 (germline): LNHDA, SQIVND (reference sequence). V gave up 4 bases and J gave up 7 bases; unmatched junction bases: 8. This CDR3 spans 16 amino acids. CDR3 region: CASSTQDRGRGGELFF. CDR3 nucleotide sequence: TGTGCCAGTAGTACCCAGGACAGGGGGCGCGGCGGGGAGCTGTTTTTT.

This chain joins TRBV18 and TRBJ1-2, with TRBD1 matching over 9 bases. CDR3 length equals 16 residues. CDR1 KGHSH and CDR2 LQKENI come from the germline V gene. The V gene end was trimmed by 3 bases and the J gene end by 6 bases; junction bases not matched to a gene: 11. The CDR3 region has the DNA TGTGCCAGCTCACCCCTAACAGGGGGCCAAAAGAATGGCTACACCTTC. Translated, it gives CASSPLTGGQKNGYTF.

J is TRBJ2-6 and V is TRBV5-5; D gene uncertain. Germline CDR1 is SGHKS and CDR2 is YYEKEE (reference sequence). The CDR3 is 15 residues long. Between the trimmed V and J ends, which lost 0 bases and 2 bases, there was a span of 6 bases. The CDR3 bases are TGTGCCAGCAGCTTGGCTGCCCCTGGGGCCAACGTCCTGACTTTC. Protein: CASSLAAPGANVLTF.

V and J are TRBV6-5 and TRBJ2-5; 8 nucleotides align to TRBD1. J lost 5 bases, V lost 3 bases, and 11 bases had no gene match. Per germline, CDR1 MNHEY and CDR2 SVGAGI. The CDR3 totals 16 residues. The CDR3 protein is CASSYRGTGPPETQYF. CDR3 nucleotide sequence: TGTGCCAGCAGTTATCGAGGGACAGGCCCTCCCGAGACCCAGTACTTC.

The rearrangement joins TRBV4-3 to TRBJ2-1, with D perhaps assigned TRBD1 or TRBD2 (5 bases each). The CDR3 is 16 residues long. Trimming shortened V by 0 bases and J by 5 bases, and 14 bases separated the two germline ends. Per germline, CDR1 LGHNA and CDR2 YSLEER. The CDR3 is CASSQDHGTIDNEQFF. The CDR3 DNA is TGCGCCAGCAGCCAAGACCATGGGACCATCGACAATGAGCAGTTCTTC.

Of note for this clone: This specimen includes other DNA sequences encoding the same CDR3. This sequence joins TRBV7-2 and TRBJ2-5; 9 bases align to TRBD2. In germline, CDR1 is SGHTA, CDR2 FQGNSA. The junction had 5 bases not matched to a gene; V was cut back by 5 bases and J by 4 bases. The length of the CDR3 is 14 residues. CDR3 amino acids: CASSLSGSGETQYF. The CDR3 region has the DNA TGTGCCAGCAGCCTTAGCGGGAGCGGAGAGACCCAGTACTTC.